The 13 T cell receptor beta chains reported below all come from one sample, sequenced in a study of PD-L1 blockade in urothelial cancer. The method was immunoSEQ multiplex PCR; TCRdb's version includes in-frame clones alone and lacks a portion of them. The sample gives 44,000 or so clones, around 88% of which show up once; 3.9% is in the top ten. The source was PBMCs, collected around atezolizumab (anti-PD-L1) treatment. The receptors originated from a man older than 75 with urothelial cancer.

The chain links TRBV7-2 to TRBJ2-2; D not resolved. Germline values: CDR1 SGHTA, CDR2 FQGNSA. With 0 bases removed from V and 2 bases from J, the gap between germline ends came to 7 bases. The CDR3 totals 15 residues. The CDR3 spells CASSLAVLNTGELFF. Here the CDR3 DNA reads TGTGCCAGCAGCTTAGCTGTACTAAACACCGGGGAGCTGTTTTTT.

In DNA, the CDR3 is TGTGCCAGCAGTTTATGGGGTGCGGGAAGGGGTAATGAGCAGTTCTTC. Translating gives CASSLWGAGRGNEQFF. This chain links TRBV27 with TRBJ2-1; a weak D match, TRBD2 (6 bases). The V and J ends lost 1 base and 7 bases respectively, with 17 bases between them. The CDR3 length is 16 residues. CDR1 and CDR2 from the germline V gene are MNHEY and SMNVEV (reference sequence).

The chain has TRBV14 and TRBJ2-7, with TRBD1 matching 9 bases. CDR1 SGHDN and CDR2 FVKESK come from the germline V gene. Germline trimming cut 4 bases from V and 2 bases from J; bases unmatched to any gene: 3. The CDR3 spans 14 residues. In DNA form, the CDR3 reads TGTGCCAGCAGCCCGAGACAGGGGGCCTACGAGCAGTACTTC. Amino acid sequence: CASSPRQGAYEQYF.

The chain has TRBV28 and TRBJ2-1; 9 nucleotides line up with TRBD1. The CDR3 is 16 amino acids. V lost 5 bases, J lost 4 bases, and 9 bases stayed unmatched. Germline CDR1 reads MDHEN; CDR2 reads SYDVKM. CDR3 in amino acids: CASSRGGTGLYNEQFF. CDR3 nucleotides: TGTGCCAGCAGTAGGGGAGGGACAGGGTTATACAATGAGCAGTTCTTC.

The CDR3 spells CASSLRASGSGEQFF. The DNA of the CDR3 is TGTGCCAGCAGCTTGAGGGCTAGCGGGAGCGGTGAGCAGTTCTTC. The rearrangement uses TRBV5-4 and TRBJ2-1, with 10 bases that match TRBD2. CDR1 is SGHNT, CDR2 YYREEE, per germline (reference sequence). This CDR3 spans 15 amino acids. The trim removed 1 base at V and 9 bases at J, leaving 7 bases unmatched.

The sample holds one count of this clone. J is TRBJ1-4 and V is TRBV30; TRBD1 agrees at 11 bases. The germline V gene encodes CDR1 GTSNPN and CDR2 SVGIG (reference sequence). V lost 4 bases to trimming and J lost 7 bases; unmatched junction nucleotides: 14. There are 17 residues in the CDR3. The CDR3 DNA follows: TGTGCCTGGACTCCCCCCAGCGGACAGGGGGCAGGTGAAAAACTGTTTTTT. It translates to CAWTPPSGQGAGEKLFF.

This clone has a handful of counts. The chain is built from TRBV6-1 and TRBJ2-7, with TRBD1 as a possible D gene (5 bases). V dropped 2 bases and J dropped 0 bases, with 11 bases sitting between them. CDR3 size: 15 residues. Germline values: CDR1 MNHNS, CDR2 SASEGT. The CDR3 here is CASSESWGSSYEQYF. DNA for the CDR3: TGTGCCAGCAGTGAAAGTTGGGGCAGCTCCTACGAGCAGTACTTC.

The chain joins TRBV19 to TRBJ1-3; D may be TRBD1 (6 bases). Germline loops: CDR1 LNHDA, CDR2 SQIVND (reference sequence). The V and J ends lost 8 bases and 0 bases respectively, with 11 bases between them. This CDR3 region has 14 residues. In DNA form, the CDR3 reads TGTGCCAGTGGCTCACAGGGCTCTGGAAACACCATATATTTT. It yields the protein CASGSQGSGNTIYF.

The J gene is TRBJ1-1, the V gene TRBV30; 9 bases line up with TRBD1. The CDR3 spans 13 residues. The V gene end was trimmed by 3 bases and the J gene end by 3 bases; junction bases not matched to a gene: 2. CDR1 GTSNPN and CDR2 SVGIG come from the germline V gene (reference sequence). CDR3 region: CAWRWTGDTEAFF. DNA of the CDR3: TGTGCCTGGAGATGGACAGGGGACACTGAAGCTTTCTTT.

CDR3 sequence (DNA): TGTGCCTGGAGTAATAAGGACAGCAACTATGGCTACACCTTC. Translation: CAWSNKDSNYGYTF. The chain employs TRBV30 and TRBJ1-2, with D possibly being TRBD1 (6 bases). This CDR3 is built from 14 residues. Trimming took off 2 bases at V and 2 bases at J, with 12 bases between the two ends. Germline CDR1 is GTSNPN and CDR2 is SVGIG (reference sequence).

Written as DNA, the CDR3 is TGTGCCAGTAGTTCTGACCTGGGACTAGCGGGAGCAGATACGCAGTATTTT. Amino acid sequence: CASSSDLGLAGADTQYF. V and J are TRBV19 and TRBJ2-3; TRBD2 aligns across 14 bases. J gave up 4 bases and V 5 bases, and 8 bases lay outside the gene matches. Germline CDR1 is LNHDA and CDR2 is SQIVND (reference sequence). The CDR3 contains 17 residues.

V and J are TRBV6-1 and TRBJ2-3; tentatively, D is TRBD2 (5 bases). Trimming took off 0 bases at V and 2 bases at J, with 9 bases between the two ends. Germline CDR1 reads MNHNS; CDR2 reads SASEGT. The CDR3 has 15 residues. Written as DNA, the CDR3 is TGTGCCAGCAGTGAAGCTTATGACTACACAGATACGCAGTATTTT. Its protein product is CASSEAYDYTDTQYF.

The chain joins TRBV27 to TRBJ1-3; TRBD1 agrees at 9 bases. CDR3 length: 14 residues. V lost 10 bases to trimming and J lost 4 bases; unmatched junction nucleotides: 8. Germline-derived CDR1 and CDR2 are MNHEY and SMNVEV (reference sequence). CDR3 bases: TGTGCCACTCGGGACAGGGCTGCAGGAAACACCATATATTTT. As protein: CATRDRAAGNTIYF.